The rows below give T cell receptor beta chains drawn from one sample of a study of OX40 agonist ivuxolimab in advanced cancers. Here immunoSEQ multiplex PCR was the method, and the copy in TCRdb shows in-frame clones only, minus some. The sample lists roughly 48,000 clones; 83% were seen once. This sample comprised CD4+ or CD8+ T cells sorted from blood, obtained in a trial of the OX40 agonist ivuxolimab. Receptors were obtained from an adult with an advanced solid tumor such as melanoma, head and neck, liver or kidney cancer. CDR3s include the opening cysteine and the closing phenylalanine or tryptophan. Fields, in order: D gene, V gene, CDR3 length, clone size, J gene, CDR3 DNA, CDR3 protein. A D gene is named only where the DNA matches it firmly. Clone size is shown for a subset of rows, as once, few, many or a class of expanded clone.

NA	TRBV6-5	15	NA	TRBJ1-2	TGTGCCAGCAGTTCTAGGGGACAACCAAACTATGGCTACACCTTC	CASSSRGQPNYGYTF
TRBD1	TRBV11-2	15	NA	TRBJ2-7	TGTGCCAGCAGCTTAGGCAACAGGGGGCCCTACGAGCAGTACTTC	CASSLGNRGPYEQYF
NA	TRBV18	16	NA	TRBJ1-1	TGTGCCAGCTCACCACCGACACGGGTCGTGAGCACTGAAGCTTTCTTT	CASSPPTRVVSTEAFF
NA	TRBV21-1	15	NA	TRBJ1-1	TGTGCCAGCAGCAAGAGCCGGGACAGTAAACTCGAAGCTTTCTTT	CASSKSRDSKLEAFF
NA	TRBV29-1	12	NA	TRBJ2-3	TGCAGCGTTGATACAGGGTCAGATACGCAGTATTTT	CSVDTGSDTQYF
TRBD2	TRBV7-2	16	few	TRBJ2-7	TGTGCCAGCAGCTTTCTGTCGACTAGCGGAACCTACGAGCAGTACTTC	CASSFLSTSGTYEQYF
NA	TRBV6-6	15	NA	TRBJ1-5	TGTGCCAGCAGTTACGAGAAGTGGAGCAATCAGCCCCAGCATTTT	CASSYEKWSNQPQHF
TRBD1	TRBV7-2	14	few	TRBJ2-7	TGTGCCAGCAGCCGACAGGGGCAGGGGTACGAGCAGTACTTC	CASSRQGQGYEQYF
TRBD2	TRBV4-1	15	NA	TRBJ2-5	TGCGCCAGCAGCCAATCGGGGGGGGGCCAAGAGACCCAGTACTTC	CASSQSGGGQETQYF
NA	TRBV6-5	13	medium-sized	TRBJ2-7	TGTGCCAGCAGTTACTCGACGGTCTACGAGCAGTACTTC	CASSYSTVYEQYF
NA	TRBV5-1	13	NA	TRBJ1-1	TGCGCCAGCAGCTTGGATCTTGGCGCTGAAGCTTTCTTT	CASSLDLGAEAFF
NA	TRBV18	14	few	TRBJ2-3	TGTGCCAGCTCACCAGGGGCGAGCACAGATACGCAGTATTTT	CASSPGASTDTQYF
NA	TRBV10-3	15	NA	TRBJ1-1	TGTGCCATCAGTGGGCGGGGCGCTGGCGGGACTGAAGCTTTCTTT	CAISGRGAGGTEAFF
NA	TRBV21-1	15	NA	TRBJ1-2	TGTGCCAGCACCACGGCCTTATTGGCAGCCGGGGGCTACACCTTC	CASTTALLAAGGYTF
NA	TRBV6-6	12	NA	TRBJ2-1	TGTACCAGCAGTTACACGGGGAATGAGCAGTTCTTC	CTSSYTGNEQFF
NA	TRBV19	14	NA	TRBJ2-3	TGTGCCAGTAATATCCGCGGCAGTGCAGATACGCAGTATTTT	CASNIRGSADTQYF
NA	TRBV2	13	NA	TRBJ1-1	TGTGCCAGCCATCCAGACTTGAACACTGAAGCTTTCTTT	CASHPDLNTEAFF
NA	TRBV2	13	NA	TRBJ2-7	TGTGCCAGCAGTGAAGAGGGTGTCAACGAGCAGTACTTC	CASSEEGVNEQYF
NA	TRBV19	12	NA	TRBJ2-7	TGTGCCAGTCGGGACAACTCCTACGAGCAGTACTTC	CASRDNSYEQYF
NA	TRBV10-3	13	NA	TRBJ1-6	TGTGCCATCCGTGCCTTCAGGACTTCACCCCTCCACTTT	CAIRAFRTSPLHF
NA	TRBV19	17	NA	TRBJ1-1	TGTGCCAGTAGTATTCCCCACCTTTTGACAGGGAACACTGAAGCTTTCTTT	CASSIPHLLTGNTEAFF
NA	TRBV5-1	13	NA	TRBJ1-2	TGCGCCAGCAGCTTGTCTGAGGGAGATGGCTACACCTTC	CASSLSEGDGYTF
NA	TRBV7-2	16	NA	TRBJ2-1	TGTGCCAGCTCCTTACGGCGGGGCGGCGCGAAGAATGAGCAGTTCTTC	CASSLRRGGAKNEQFF
NA	TRBV29-1	13	NA	TRBJ1-4	TGCAGCGTTGAAACCGGGGGGAGTGAAAAACTGTTTTTT	CSVETGGSEKLFF
TRBD2	TRBV28	15	once	TRBJ2-1	TGTGCCAGCAGCTCCGGGACTAGCGGGGCGAATGAGCAGTTCTTC	CASSSGTSGANEQFF
TRBD2	TRBV4-3	17	NA	TRBJ2-1	TGCGCCAGCAGCCAAGATCCCCCTAGCGGGGGGTGGAGTGAGCAGTTCTTC	CASSQDPPSGGWSEQFF
NA	TRBV7-3	11	NA	TRBJ1-1	TGTGCCAGCAGCGACCAGGGCGAAGCTTTCTTT	CASSDQGEAFF
TRBD1	TRBV19	14	once	TRBJ1-5	TGTGCCAGTAGTATTACAGGGGGGCGCCAGCCCCAGCATTTT	CASSITGGRQPQHF
TRBD1	TRBV18	16	NA	TRBJ1-3	TGTGCCAGCTCACCCCTCGACAGGGGGCCTGGAAACACCATATATTTT	CASSPLDRGPGNTIYF
NA	TRBV11-3	15	medium-sized	TRBJ2-5	TGTGCCAGCAGCTTAGATGGGTCGGGGGTCGAGACCCAGTACTTC	CASSLDGSGVETQYF
NA	TRBV13	19	NA	TRBJ2-1	TGTGCCAGCAGCTTCCGGGAGCGATTACTACTAGACCCCTACAATGAGCAGTTCTTC	CASSFRERLLLDPYNEQFF
NA	TRBV28	15	NA	TRBJ2-5	TGTGCCAGCAGCTCTAGAGGGGCCGGGGAAGAGACCCAGTACTTC	CASSSRGAGEETQYF
TRBD1	TRBV5-1	14	once	TRBJ1-2	TGCGCCAGCAGACCACAACAGGGGGACTATGGCTACACCTTC	CASRPQQGDYGYTF
NA	TRBV6-5	14	few	TRBJ2-7	TGTGCCAGCAGTTACGGCGGGGTCGGGCTCGAGCAGTACTTC	CASSYGGVGLEQYF
TRBD2	TRBV7-3	19	NA	TRBJ2-3	TGTGCCAGCAGCCCCTACCCGGGACTAGCGGGGGATACCACAGATACGCAGTATTTT	CASSPYPGLAGDTTDTQYF
NA	TRBV6-5	14	NA	TRBJ2-7	TGTGCCAGCAGTTACTCCCAACGCTCTCGTGAGCAGTACTTC	CASSYSQRSREQYF
NA	TRBV6-5	15	few	TRBJ1-2	TGTGCCAGCAGTTACTCGATGGGAGGGCCGTATGGCTACACCTTC	CASSYSMGGPYGYTF
TRBD1	TRBV15	15	NA	TRBJ2-7	TGTGCCACCAGCAGAGACCTAGACAGGGCTTACGAGCAGTACTTC	CATSRDLDRAYEQYF
TRBD2	TRBV7-8	16	NA	TRBJ2-1	TGTGCCAGCAGCCCCAGCGGGGGCCTGTCCTACAATGAGCAGTTCTTC	CASSPSGGLSYNEQFF
TRBD1	TRBV5-1	18	NA	TRBJ2-3	TGCGCCAGCAGCTCCGCCCGGGACAGCCAGACGATCACAGATACGCAGTATTTT	CASSSARDSQTITDTQYF
NA	TRBV9	14	NA	TRBJ2-2	TGTGCCAGCAGCGTAGAGACAGTCACCGGGGAGCTGTTTTTT	CASSVETVTGELFF
NA	TRBV5-1	14	NA	TRBJ1-5	TGCGCCAGCAGCTTGGGACAGCCCAATCAGCCCCAGCATTTT	CASSLGQPNQPQHF
NA	TRBV6-1	15	NA	TRBJ1-3	TGTGCCAGCAGTAAACAGAGCTACTCTGGAAACACCATATATTTT	CASSKQSYSGNTIYF
NA	TRBV30	13	NA	TRBJ2-2	TGTGCCTGGAGTGTACAGGGAACCGGGGAGCTGTTTTTT	CAWSVQGTGELFF
NA	TRBV7-2	19	NA	TRBJ1-6	TGTGCCAGCAGCTTAGATGGTTTCTGGCGGGATTCCTATAATTCACCCCTCCACTTT	CASSLDGFWRDSYNSPLHF
NA	TRBV7-3	14	NA	TRBJ1-1	TGTGCCAGCAGCCCCGGGACGGCGTCGGCTGAAGCTTTCTTT	CASSPGTASAEAFF
TRBD2	TRBV9	15	NA	TRBJ2-1	TGTGCCAGCAGCACTCGACTAGCGGGGAGTAATGAGCAGTTCTTC	CASSTRLAGSNEQFF
TRBD1	TRBV7-2	14	NA	TRBJ2-5	TGTGCCAGCAGCTTCACAGGGGGCGGGGAGACCCAGTACTTC	CASSFTGGGETQYF
NA	TRBV6-6	16	once	TRBJ1-5	TGTGCCAGCAGTTACGGGAGGGTTAGCGGCAATCAGCCCCAGCATTTT	CASSYGRVSGNQPQHF
NA	TRBV10-3	13	NA	TRBJ1-6	TGTGCCATTTCGACCTATGGGAGTTCACCCCTCCACTTT	CAISTYGSSPLHF
NA	TRBV7-2	14	NA	TRBJ1-1	TGTGCCAGCAGCTTTTCGACGGTGGGGGTTTCAGCTTTCTTT	CASSFSTVGVSAFF
NA	TRBV19	17	NA	TRBJ1-5	TGTGCCAGTAATAGGAGGGATAAAGGCCTTAGCAATCAGCCCCAGCATTTT	CASNRRDKGLSNQPQHF
NA	TRBV5-8	13	NA	TRBJ1-1	TGTGCCAGCAGCGCAGGAAGGAACACTGAAGCTTTCTTT	CASSAGRNTEAFF